This T cell receptor beta chain was captured by sequencing in a study of blood T cell repertoires in COVID-19. Across the study: Sites across the United States, Italy and Spain contributed samples from acute and convalescent COVID-19.

Authors' data handling: Estimation of nucleated cell counts was performed using reference gene primer amplification. Measured with immunoSEQ multiplex PCR; TCRdb has only the in-frame clones, and not every one. For V, J and clone size, that table is used; D and trimming come from the DNA. The table has some 96,000 clones, around four fifths seen once. The CDR3 covers 14 residues. V gave up 7 bases and J gave up 7 bases, with 17 bases separating them. CDR1 LNHDA and CDR2 SQIVND come from the germline V gene (reference sequence). The TCR sequence derives from a man aged 45-65 years with active or convalescent COVID-19. Sequencing input: peripheral blood. The V and J genes are TRBV19 and TRBJ1-3, with D uncertain. For the CDR3, the DNA is TGTGCCAGTAACTCGGGAGAGGGCCTCAACACCATATATTTT. It translates to CASNSGEGLNTIYF.